This is a list of T cell receptor beta chains from one sample in a study of post-analysis software for immune sequencing data. A single record per CDR3 protein comes from TCRdb applying MiXCR to the PCR reads. The sample lists around 500,000 distinct CDR3 sequences; around a third were seen once. Material: blood. These receptors came from a girl aged 2-17 years with multiple sclerosis. The CDR3 runs from the conserved cysteine through the conserved F or W. A D gene is named only where the DNA matches it firmly. Not every row has a clone size; where given, it reads once, few, many or a size class.

TRBD1	TRBV5-1	NA	TRBJ2-1	CASSYDTGEYRIRNEQFF	TGCGCCAGCAGCTATGACACAGGGGAGTATCGAATTCGGAATGAGCAGTTCTTC
NA	TRBV24-1	few	TRBJ2-1	CATSGQGGRSYNEQFF	TGTGCCACCAGCGGACAGGGAGGGCGATCATACAATGAGCAGTTCTTC
NA	TRBV14	NA	TRBJ2-1	CAAPPGHDEQFF	TGTGCCGCCCCCCCCGGTCATGATGAGCAGTTCTTC
TRBD2	TRBV20-1	few	TRBJ2-7	CSARDAASGGREQYF	TGCAGTGCTAGAGATGCGGCTAGCGGGGGGCGGGAGCAGTACTTC
TRBD1	TRBV6-5	NA	TRBJ1-1	CASSRDRNTEAFF	TGTGCTAGCAGCCGGGACAGGAACACTGAAGCTTTCTTT
TRBD1	TRBV2	NA	TRBJ1-2	CASSVTGGGGYTF	TGTGCCAGCAGCGTTACAGGGGGTGGTGGCTACACCTTC
TRBD2	TRBV12-3/TRBV12-4	few	TRBJ2-3	CASIRAGPPGLAGGTDTQYF	TGTGCCAGCATTAGGGCCGGTCCGCCGGGACTAGCGGGGGGCACAGATACGCAGTATTTT
NA	TRBV4-1	few	TRBJ2-7	CASSQDGGSYEQYF	TGCGCCAGCAGCCAAGATGGGGGGAGCTACGAGCAGTACTTC
TRBD2	TRBV5-1	many	TRBJ2-4	CASSWGTSGLAKNIQYF	TGCGCCAGCAGCTGGGGAACTAGCGGGCTAGCCAAAAACATTCAGTACTTC
TRBD1	TRBV3-1	NA	TRBJ2-5	CASSHADREIEETQYF	TGTGCCAGCAGCCACGCGGACAGGGAGATAGAAGAGACCCAGTACTTC
NA	TRBV5-5	NA	TRBJ1-5	CASSLSPYNQPQHF	TGTGCCAGCAGCTTAAGTCCGTACAATCAGCCCCAGCATTTT
NA	TRBV6-6	NA	TRBJ1-1	CASTNMANTEAFF	TGTGCCAGCACCAACATGGCGAACACTGAAGCTTTCTTT
NA	TRBV10-3	NA	TRBJ2-2	CAISESTETGELFF	TGTGCCATCAGTGAGTCGACGGAAACCGGGGAGCTGTTTTTT
TRBD1	TRBV5-8	NA	TRBJ1-1	CASSLQQGDRNTEAFF	TGTGCCAGCAGCTTGCAGCAGGGGGATCGGAACACTGAAGCTTTCTTT
NA	TRBV5-1	few	TRBJ1-1	CASSLDWVGDTEAFF	TGCGCCAGCAGCTTGGACTGGGTCGGGGACACTGAAGCTTTCTTT
NA	TRBV4-1	NA	TRBJ1-5	CASSEDRYGNQPQHF	TGCGCCAGCAGCGAAGATAGGTACGGCAATCAGCCCCAGCATTTT
NA	TRBV5-1	few	TRBJ2-1	CASSTEGMAQYNEQFF	TGCGCCAGCAGCACGGAGGGGATGGCGCAGTACAATGAGCAGTTCTTC
NA	TRBV12-3/TRBV12-4	many	TRBJ2-3	CASSLGGGSTDTQYF	TGTGCCAGCAGTTTAGGCGGCGGGAGCACAGATACGCAGTATTTT
TRBD1	TRBV3-1	few	TRBJ1-4	CASSHRDRGRRVEKLFF	TGTGCCAGCAGCCATAGGGACAGGGGGCGCCGTGTTGAAAAACTGTTTTTT
TRBD1	TRBV5-1	NA	TRBJ1-2	CASSLGQGRSYGYTF	TGCGCCAGCAGCCTGGGACAGGGGAGATCCTATGGCTACACCTTC
TRBD1	TRBV15	NA	TRBJ2-3	CATRPGQSADMQYF	TGTGCCACCAGACCGGGACAGAGCGCAGATATGCAGTATTTT
NA	TRBV9	NA	TRBJ2-1	CAGSPQENEQFF	TGTGCCGGCAGCCCTCAAGAGAATGAGCAGTTCTTC
TRBD1	TRBV6-4	NA	TRBJ2-5	CASSDPGTGGDGETQYF	TGTGCCAGCAGTGATCCGGGGACAGGGGGCGATGGAGAGACCCAGTACTTC